The rows below give T cell receptor beta chains drawn from one sample of a study of cytomegalovirus exposure and HLA in healthy donors. Measured with immunoSEQ multiplex PCR; TCRdb has only the in-frame clones, and not every one. The sample contains tens of thousands of clones, roughly 78% of which appear only once. Sequencing was performed on PBMCs. Source of these receptors: a man younger than 30 in good health and CMV-seronegative. CDR3s include the opening cysteine and the closing phenylalanine or tryptophan. D genes are given only for firm matches. Clone size, where shown, is once, few, many, or a class for clones that have expanded.

CDR3nt,CDR3aa,d_gene,j_gene,abundance,v_gene
TGTGCCAGCAGTGACTCTGCGGGGGACGGCACAGATACGCAGTATTTT,CASSDSAGDGTDTQYF,TRBD2,TRBJ2-3,few,TRBV6-4
TGTGCCAGCAGCCCACACCCTAACCCCCGAAATCCGGACAGGAACACTGAAGCTTTCTTT,CASSPHPNPRNPDRNTEAFF,NA,TRBJ1-1,NA,TRBV28
TGTGCCAGCAGCGGGACTAGCGCCGAAGAGACCCAGTACTTC,CASSGTSAEETQYF,TRBD2,TRBJ2-5,NA,TRBV7-6
TGTGCCAGCAGCCGGAGGACAGACCTACAAAACACCGGGGAGCTGTTTTTT,CASSRRTDLQNTGELFF,NA,TRBJ2-2,NA,TRBV7-8
TGTGCCAGCAGCTTAGTTCGGGGAGGGTACGAGCAGTACTTC,CASSLVRGGYEQYF,TRBD2,TRBJ2-7,NA,TRBV11-2
TGTGCCAGCAGCAAGACCAGGACCGGGGAGCTGTTTTTT,CASSKTRTGELFF,NA,TRBJ2-2,NA,TRBV7-3
TGTGCCAGCAGCTTAACAGTCCCCTACGAGCAGTACTTC,CASSLTVPYEQYF,NA,TRBJ2-7,NA,TRBV7-9
TGTGCCAGCAGCGGCCTTGTCGCCCGGGGCGGGGAGCTGTTTTTT,CASSGLVARGGELFF,NA,TRBJ2-2,once,TRBV9
TGTGCCAGCAGTTTACTAAGAACCCTCTCCTATAATTCACCCCTCCACTTT,CASSLLRTLSYNSPLHF,NA,TRBJ1-6,NA,TRBV28
TGTGCCAGCAGCCCAATGGATGTCTGGGGCCGATTTGAAGCTTTCTTT,CASSPMDVWGRFEAFF,NA,TRBJ1-1,few,TRBV9
TGTGCCAGCAGTGAATATGTGGCTTACGAGCAGTACTTC,CASSEYVAYEQYF,NA,TRBJ2-7,NA,TRBV2
TGTGCCAGCAGTAGTACACAGAGAAACTATGGCTACACCTTC,CASSSTQRNYGYTF,NA,TRBJ1-2,few,TRBV6-5
TGTGCCAGCTCACCCGCCGGGGGGCCGGGCTCACCCCTCCACTTT,CASSPAGGPGSPLHF,NA,TRBJ1-6,NA,TRBV18
TGTGCCAGCACCGGTGGGGGCAACTCTCACTACGAGCAGTACTTC,CASTGGGNSHYEQYF,NA,TRBJ2-7,NA,TRBV9
TGTGCCAGCAGTTTTGGAGGGGAGAGTCAGCCCCAGCATTTT,CASSFGGESQPQHF,NA,TRBJ1-5,NA,TRBV28
TGTGCCAGTGAGATAGACAGGGCCTACGAGCAGTACTTC,CASEIDRAYEQYF,TRBD1,TRBJ2-7,NA,TRBV11-2
TGTGCCAGCAGTACTCGGACAGGGGAGCAGTACTTC,CASSTRTGEQYF,TRBD1,TRBJ2-7,NA,TRBV6-5
TGTGCCAGCAGTTTTCGGGACAGGGCACTGCAAGGCTACACCTTC,CASSFRDRALQGYTF,TRBD1,TRBJ1-2,NA,TRBV6-6
TGTGCCAGTAGTCTACCGGGACTCATGAACACTGAAGCTTTCTTT,CASSLPGLMNTEAFF,NA,TRBJ1-1,NA,TRBV19
TGTGCCAGCGCCATTGGGGAGGCGACTGAAGCTTTCTTT,CASAIGEATEAFF,NA,TRBJ1-1,few,TRBV11-2
TGTGCCAGCAGCGGAGCATATTCCTACGAGCAGTACTTC,CASSGAYSYEQYF,NA,TRBJ2-7,NA,TRBV9
TGTGCCACCATCCCCAAGGGCGGGCCCTATCCCAAGACCAACGAGCAGTACTTC,CATIPKGGPYPKTNEQYF,NA,TRBJ2-7,NA,TRBV6-4
TGTGCCAGCTCACGTGCAGGGAACACTGAAGCTTTCTTT,CASSRAGNTEAFF,NA,TRBJ1-1,NA,TRBV18
TGTGCCAGCAGCACGAACATTGCTTCTTATGGCTACACCTTC,CASSTNIASYGYTF,NA,TRBJ1-2,NA,TRBV5-4
TGTGCCAGCAGTTGGACTGCAACTAATGAAAAACTGTTTTTT,CASSWTATNEKLFF,NA,TRBJ1-4,NA,TRBV28
TGTGCCAGCAGTTTACTGTTCGAAGGACAGGAAAAGGACTATGGCTACACCTTC,CASSLLFEGQEKDYGYTF,TRBD1,TRBJ1-2,NA,TRBV28
TGTGCCAGTAGTATAGTCGCAGGAATGAACACTGAAGCTTTCTTT,CASSIVAGMNTEAFF,NA,TRBJ1-1,NA,TRBV19
TGTGCCAGCAGTGATTGGGACAGGGGCTACGAGCAGTACTTC,CASSDWDRGYEQYF,TRBD1,TRBJ2-7,NA,TRBV6-1
TGTGCCAGCAGTGACCCGGGGGGGCCCGGAGGGGAGACCCAGTACTTC,CASSDPGGPGGETQYF,TRBD2,TRBJ2-5,NA,TRBV6-1
TGTGCCAGCAGCCAAGGACAGGGGGTTTTCAATGAGCAGTTCTTC,CASSQGQGVFNEQFF,TRBD1,TRBJ2-1,once,TRBV14
TGTGCCAGCAGTTACTTAGACAGGGCTGGGGCCAACGTCCTGACTTTC,CASSYLDRAGANVLTF,TRBD1,TRBJ2-6,NA,TRBV6-5